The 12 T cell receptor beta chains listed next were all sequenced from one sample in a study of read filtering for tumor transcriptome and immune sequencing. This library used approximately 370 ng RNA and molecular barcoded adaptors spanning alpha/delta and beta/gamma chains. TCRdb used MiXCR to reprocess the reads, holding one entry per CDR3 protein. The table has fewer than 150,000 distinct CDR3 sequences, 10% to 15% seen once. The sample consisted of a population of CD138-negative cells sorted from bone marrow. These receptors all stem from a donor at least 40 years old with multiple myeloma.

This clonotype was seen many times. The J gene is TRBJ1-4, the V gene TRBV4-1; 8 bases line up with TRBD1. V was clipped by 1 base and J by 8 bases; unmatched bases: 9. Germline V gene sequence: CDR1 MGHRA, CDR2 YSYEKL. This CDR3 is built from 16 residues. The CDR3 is CASSQGVTGQEEKLFF. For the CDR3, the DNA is TGCGCCAGCAGCCAAGGGGTTACGGGACAGGAGGAAAAACTGTTTTTT.

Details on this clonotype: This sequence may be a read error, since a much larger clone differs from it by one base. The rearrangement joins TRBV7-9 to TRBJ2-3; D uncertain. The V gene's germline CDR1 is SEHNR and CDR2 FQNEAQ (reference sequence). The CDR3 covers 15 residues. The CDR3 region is CTSSPDQDNTDTQYF. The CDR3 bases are TGTACCAGCAGCCCAGACCAGGATAACACAGATACGCAGTATTTT. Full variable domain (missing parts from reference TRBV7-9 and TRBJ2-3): DTGVSQNPRHKITKRGQNVTFRCDPISEHNRLYWYRQTLGQGPEFLTYFQNEAQLEKSRLLSDRFSAERPKGSFSTLEIQRTEQGDSAMYLCTSSPDQDNTDTQYFGPGTRLTVL.

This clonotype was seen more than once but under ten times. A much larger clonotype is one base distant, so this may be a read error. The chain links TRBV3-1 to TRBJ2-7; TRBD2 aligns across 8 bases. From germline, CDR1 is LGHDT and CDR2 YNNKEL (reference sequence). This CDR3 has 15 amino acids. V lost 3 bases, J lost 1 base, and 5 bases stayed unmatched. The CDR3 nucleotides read TGTGCCAGCAGCCAGGGACTAGTGGGTTCCTACGAGCAGTACTTC. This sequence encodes CASSQGLVGSYEQYF.

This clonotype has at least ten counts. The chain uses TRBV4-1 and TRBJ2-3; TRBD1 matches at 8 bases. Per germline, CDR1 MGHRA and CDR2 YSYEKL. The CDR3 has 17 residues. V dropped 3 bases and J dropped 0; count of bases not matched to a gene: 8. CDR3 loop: CASSQNRDRTSTDTQYF. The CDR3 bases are TGCGCCAGCAGCCAGAACCGGGACAGGACGAGCACAGATACGCAGTATTTT.

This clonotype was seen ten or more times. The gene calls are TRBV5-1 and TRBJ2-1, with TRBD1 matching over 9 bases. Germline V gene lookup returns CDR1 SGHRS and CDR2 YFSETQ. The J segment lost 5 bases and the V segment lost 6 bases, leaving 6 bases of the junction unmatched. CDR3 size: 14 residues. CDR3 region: CASTRTGADNEQFF. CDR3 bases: TGCGCCAGCACCCGGACAGGGGCCGACAATGAGCAGTTCTTC.

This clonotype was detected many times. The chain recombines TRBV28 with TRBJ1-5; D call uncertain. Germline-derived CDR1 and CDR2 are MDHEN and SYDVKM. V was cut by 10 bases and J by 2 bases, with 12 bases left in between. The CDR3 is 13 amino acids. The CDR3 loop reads CATWIRGNQPQHF. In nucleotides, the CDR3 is TGTGCCACCTGGATTCGAGGCAATCAGCCCCAGCATTTT.

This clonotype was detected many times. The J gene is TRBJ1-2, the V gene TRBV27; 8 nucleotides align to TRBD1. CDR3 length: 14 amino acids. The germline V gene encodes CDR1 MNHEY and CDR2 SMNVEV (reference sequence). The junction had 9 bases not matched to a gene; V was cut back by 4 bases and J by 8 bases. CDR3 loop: CASSSSGGRRGYTF. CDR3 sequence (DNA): TGTGCCAGCAGTTCTTCAGGGGGCCGACGCGGCTACACCTTC.

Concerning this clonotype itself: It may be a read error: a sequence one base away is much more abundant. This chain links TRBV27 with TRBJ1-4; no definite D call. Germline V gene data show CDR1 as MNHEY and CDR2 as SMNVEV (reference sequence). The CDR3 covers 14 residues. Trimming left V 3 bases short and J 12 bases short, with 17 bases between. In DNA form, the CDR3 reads TGTGCCAGCAGTTTCACTGGACCTTCCGAACAACTGTTTTTT. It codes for CASSFTGPSEQLFF. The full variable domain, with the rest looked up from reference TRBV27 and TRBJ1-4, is EAQVTQNPRYLITVTGKKLTVTCSQNMNHEYMSWYRQDPGLGLRQIYYSMNVEVTDKGDVPEGYKVSRKEKRNFPLILESPSPNQTSLYFCASSFTGPSEQLFFGSGTQLSVL.

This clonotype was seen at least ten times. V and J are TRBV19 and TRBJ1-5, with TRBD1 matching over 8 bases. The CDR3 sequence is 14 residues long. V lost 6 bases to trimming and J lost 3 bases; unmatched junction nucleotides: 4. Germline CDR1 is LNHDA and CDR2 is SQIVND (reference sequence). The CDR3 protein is CASRQGEVNQPQHF. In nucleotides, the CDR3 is TGTGCCAGTAGACAGGGGGAGGTCAATCAGCCCCAGCATTTT.

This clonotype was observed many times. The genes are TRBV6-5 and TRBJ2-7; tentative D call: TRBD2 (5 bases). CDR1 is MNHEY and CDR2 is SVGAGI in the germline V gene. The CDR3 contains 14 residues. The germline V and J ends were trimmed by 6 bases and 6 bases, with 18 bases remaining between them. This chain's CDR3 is CASRTGIPGGEQYF. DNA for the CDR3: TGTGCCAGCAGGACCGGGATCCCGGGCGGCGAGCAGTACTTC.

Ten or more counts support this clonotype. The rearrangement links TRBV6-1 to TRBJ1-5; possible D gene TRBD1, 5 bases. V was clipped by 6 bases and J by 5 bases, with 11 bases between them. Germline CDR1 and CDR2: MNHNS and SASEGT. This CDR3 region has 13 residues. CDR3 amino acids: CASRGLYDQPQHF. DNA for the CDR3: TGTGCCAGCAGGGGGCTATACGATCAGCCCCAGCATTTT.

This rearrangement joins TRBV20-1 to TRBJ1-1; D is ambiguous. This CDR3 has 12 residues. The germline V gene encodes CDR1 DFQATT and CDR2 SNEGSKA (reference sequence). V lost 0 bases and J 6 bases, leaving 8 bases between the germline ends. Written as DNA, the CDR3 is TGCAGTGCTAGAGATAATCCCTCTGAAGCTTTCTTT. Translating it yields CSARDNPSEAFF.